The 30 T cell receptor beta chains reported below all come from one sample, sequenced in a study of T cell repertoires in cytomegalovirus infection. Their specific antigens are unknown. TCRdb reprocessed the reads via MiXCR and lists one record per CDR3 protein. The sample lists 75,000 to 95,000 distinct CDR3 sequences, about 44% occurring once. The sample consisted of CD8+ T cells from cultured PBMCs, taken from culture after CMV antigen stimulation. The receptors derive from a human donor in good health (CMV status not recorded). Some clones in this sample may be carry-over from other donors' samples.

This clonotype has only a few counts. V and J are TRBV7-6 and TRBJ1-4, with D maybe TRBD1 (6 bases). The CDR3 contains 16 residues. Per germline, CDR1 SGHVS and CDR2 FNYEAQ. Trimming removed 5 bases from V and 7 bases from J, with 20 bases in between. CDR3 region: CASSRTRGALGEKLFF. For the CDR3, the DNA is TGTGCCAGCAGCCGAACGCGGGGGGCGTTGGGTGAAAAACTGTTTTTT.

The chain employs TRBV27 and TRBJ1-2; a weak D match, TRBD1 (6 bases). The V end lost 7 bases, the J end lost 4 bases, and 7 bases lay between the germline ends. The CDR3 spans 11 residues. Germline-derived CDR1 and CDR2 are MNHEY and SMNVEV (reference sequence). The CDR3 loop reads CASKDSYGYTF. CDR3 nucleotide sequence: TGTGCCAGCAAGGACAGCTATGGCTACACCTTC.

This chain links TRBV11-2 with TRBJ2-7, with a possible D match to TRBD1 (6 bases). Trimming took off 3 bases at V and 5 bases at J, with 14 bases between the two ends. This CDR3 comprises 14 residues. Germline V gene lookup returns CDR1 SGHAT and CDR2 FQNNGV. The chain's CDR3 is CASSLRGGANEQYF. For the CDR3, the DNA is TGTGCCAGCAGCTTGCGAGGGGGTGCTAACGAGCAGTACTTC.

The sample holds a few counts of this clonotype. The rearrangement links TRBV27 to TRBJ2-2; D not certain. The CDR3 has 17 amino acids. The germline V gene encodes CDR1 MNHEY and CDR2 SMNVEV (reference sequence). The germline V and J ends were trimmed by 0 bases and 0 bases, with 11 bases remaining between them. The CDR3 DNA sequence: TGTGCCAGCAGTTTATCATGGCAGGTAGCGAACACCGGGGAGCTGTTTTTT. Encoded protein: CASSLSWQVANTGELFF.

This sequence joins TRBV12-3 or TRBV12-4 and TRBJ1-3; 8 bases agree with TRBD1. The V gene end was trimmed by 0 bases and the J gene end by 0 bases; junction bases not matched to a gene: 10. The length of the CDR3 is 19 residues. The CDR3 here is CASSLAGTGGFVSGNTIYF. The CDR3 bases are TGTGCCAGCAGTTTAGCGGGGACAGGTGGTTTCGTCTCTGGAAACACCATATATTTT.

This sequence joins TRBV7-8 and TRBJ1-5; TRBD1 matches 7 bases. V was clipped by 5 bases and J by 0 bases; unmatched bases: 4. From germline, CDR1 is SGHVS and CDR2 FQNEAQ. CDR3 length equals 15 residues. In nucleotides, the CDR3 is TGTGCCAGCAGCCCGGGACAGATTAGCAATCAGCCCCAGCATTTT. Residues: CASSPGQISNQPQHF.

This clonotype came up many times. This chain uses TRBV7-2 with TRBJ2-1, with 12 bases that match TRBD2. The V gene end was trimmed by 2 bases and the J gene end by 10 bases; junction bases not matched to a gene: 12. Germline V gene lookup returns CDR1 SGHTA and CDR2 FQGNSA. The CDR3 has 17 amino acids. CDR3 region: CASSLNLAGGSGEEQFF. For the CDR3, the DNA is TGTGCCAGCAGCTTAAACCTAGCGGGAGGGAGCGGTGAGGAGCAGTTCTTC.

This clonotype was seen a handful of times. The rearrangement joins TRBV7-3 to TRBJ2-3; D tentatively reads TRBD1 or TRBD2 (6 bases each). Germline CDR1 SGHTA, CDR2 FQGTGA. The CDR3 consists of 15 residues. V was clipped by 5 bases and J by 4 bases, with 16 bases between them. The CDR3 sequence is CASSPGAGYADTQYF. The CDR3 DNA reads TGTGCCAGCAGCCCGGGGGCAGGGTACGCAGATACGCAGTATTTT.

This clonotype was observed a handful of times. The rearrangement links TRBV6-6 to TRBJ2-5; 15 nucleotides line up with TRBD2. The CDR3 length is 18 residues. Looked up from germline, CDR1 is MNHNY and CDR2 is SVGAGI (reference sequence). V lost 5 bases to trimming and J lost 5 bases; unmatched junction nucleotides: 12. This CDR3 is CASSPGTSGGPGRETQYF. The CDR3 coding sequence is TGTGCCAGCAGTCCTGGGACTAGCGGGGGGCCCGGTAGGGAGACCCAGTACTTC.

This clonotype was seen repeatedly, ten times or more. V usage is TRBV7-8 and J usage is TRBJ2-1; 10 bases fit TRBD2. After removal of 5 bases from V and 7 bases from J, the junction contained 5 bases not matched to a gene. The CDR3 covers 14 residues. The germline V gene encodes CDR1 SGHVS and CDR2 FQNEAQ. CDR3 sequence (DNA): TGTGCCAGCAGCCACAGCGGGGGGGGAAATGAGCAGTTCTTC. It specifies CASSHSGGGNEQFF.

This clonotype was detected only a few times. The CDR3 protein is CASSVSGSYEQYF. Here the CDR3 DNA reads TGTGCCAGCAGCGTAAGTGGAAGCTACGAGCAGTACTTC. The chain recombines TRBV7-9 with TRBJ2-7; D unresolved. V was cut by 5 bases and J by 3 bases, with 11 bases left in between. CDR1 is SEHNR, CDR2 FQNEAQ, per germline (reference sequence). This CDR3 spans 13 amino acids.

This clonotype showed up just a few times. In DNA, the CDR3 is TGTGCCAGCAGCTTAGCAGTGTCGGCTACCTACGAGCAGTACTTC. It yields the protein CASSLAVSATYEQYF. This chain joins TRBV7-8 and TRBJ2-7; D gene uncertain. CDR3 length: 15 residues. Germline V lookup: CDR1 SGHVS, CDR2 FQNEAQ. Between the trimmed V and J ends, which lost 0 bases and 2 bases, there was a span of 11 bases.

The chain employs TRBV7-8 and TRBJ1-5, with D possibly matching TRBD1 (5 bases). Germline CDR1 reads SGHVS; CDR2 reads FQNEAQ. The V and J ends lost 0 bases and 1 base respectively, with 10 bases between them. This CDR3 is built from 16 residues. CDR3 coding DNA: TGTGCCAGCAGCTTAGCGGACATCCAGAGCAATCAGCCCCAGCATTTT. Translated, it gives CASSLADIQSNQPQHF.

A few counts support this clonotype. The genes are TRBV7-6 and TRBJ2-5; TRBD2 aligns across 13 bases. There are 15 residues in the CDR3. V shed 3 bases, J shed 4 bases, and the junction held 2 bases outside the gene matches. Germline V gene sequence: CDR1 SGHVS, CDR2 FNYEAQ. CDR3 sequence: CASSLRLAGGETQYF. CDR3 coding DNA: TGTGCCAGCAGCTTGAGACTAGCGGGAGGAGAGACCCAGTACTTC. Using reference TRBV7-6 and TRBJ2-5 for the parts outside the CDR3, the full variable domain is GAGVSQSPRYKVTKRGQDVALRCDPISGHVSLYWYRQALGQGPEFLTYFNYEAQQDKSGLPNDRFSAERPEGSISTLTIQRTEQRDSAMYRCASSLRLAGGETQYFGPGTRLLVL.

This clonotype appeared a few times. The chain uses TRBV7-3 and TRBJ2-5; TRBD2 agrees at 7 bases. The junction had 11 bases not matched to a gene; V was cut back by 5 bases and J by 5 bases. Germline V gene data show CDR1 as SGHTA and CDR2 as FQGTGA. There are 15 residues in the CDR3. The CDR3: CASSRLGEGRETQYF. The DNA of the CDR3 is TGTGCCAGCAGCCGTTTGGGGGAGGGTCGGGAGACCCAGTACTTC.

This clonotype appeared a few times. This sequence joins TRBV7-2 and TRBJ2-7; 8 bases line up with TRBD1. Germline V gene lookup returns CDR1 SGHTA and CDR2 FQGNSA. V trimming: 5 bases; J trimming: 5 bases; junction bases outside the gene matches: 8. The CDR3 is made up of 14 amino acids. The CDR3 loop reads CASSPGQGWDEQYF. The CDR3 bases are TGTGCCAGCAGCCCAGGACAGGGTTGGGACGAGCAGTACTTC. Variable domain in full (rest from reference TRBV7-2 and TRBJ2-7): GAGVSQSPSNKVTEKGKDVELRCDPISGHTALYWYRQSLGQGLEFLIYFQGNSAPDKSGLPSDRFSAERTGGSVSTLTIQRTQQEDSAVYLCASSPGQGWDEQYFGPGTRLTVT.

The gene calls are TRBV11-2 and TRBJ2-7; D ambiguous. V lost 1 base and J lost 7, with 11 bases in between. The CDR3 runs to 13 residues. Germline V gene sequence: CDR1 SGHAT, CDR2 FQNNGV. The CDR3: CASSLGAGREQYF. CDR3 coding DNA: TGTGCCAGCAGCTTAGGGGCAGGCCGAGAGCAGTACTTC. The full variable domain, its missing parts supplied by reference TRBV11-2 and TRBJ2-7, is EAGVAQSPRYKIIEKRQSVAFWCNPISGHATLYWYQQILGQGPKLLIQFQNNGVVDDSQLPKDRFSAERLKGVDSTLKIQPAKLEDSAVYLCASSLGAGREQYFGPGTRLTVT.

The chain recombines TRBV12-3 or TRBV12-4 with TRBJ2-7, with 9 nucleotides matching TRBD1. The CDR3 runs to 14 residues. The V segment lost 3 bases and the J segment 5 bases; nucleotides outside the gene matches: 5. CDR3 loop: CASSFTGGWDEQYF. In nucleotides, the CDR3 is TGTGCCAGCAGTTTCACAGGGGGCTGGGACGAGCAGTACTTC.

V usage is TRBV11-2 and J usage is TRBJ2-5, with 7 bases fitting TRBD1. The CDR3 covers 15 residues. The germline V gene encodes CDR1 SGHAT and CDR2 FQNNGV. The junction had 6 bases not matched to a gene; V was cut back by 3 bases and J by 2 bases. The CDR3 nucleotides are TGTGCCAGCAGCTTGGGTCAGGGGGTACAAGAGACCCAGTACTTC. As protein: CASSLGQGVQETQYF.

This clonotype turned up a few times. The rearrangement joins TRBV7-2 to TRBJ2-3; tentative D call: TRBD2 (6 bases). The ends were cut back, 4 bases at V and 0 bases at J, with 23 bases in the middle. Germline lookup yields CDR1 SGHTA and CDR2 FQGNSA. This CDR3 is built from 19 residues. The chain's CDR3 is CASSSVGGAAGTSTDTQYF. In DNA form, the CDR3 reads TGTGCCAGCAGCTCCGTTGGGGGTGCAGCGGGTACTAGCACAGATACGCAGTATTTT.

The V gene is TRBV6-8, the J gene TRBJ1-2; 10 bases map to TRBD1. The J segment lost 4 bases and the V segment lost 7 bases, leaving 9 bases of the junction unmatched. Per the germline V gene, CDR1 is MNHGY and CDR2 is SAAAGT. The CDR3 contains 15 residues. The CDR3 coding sequence is TGTGCCAGCACCATTGGGACAGGGGTAGGCTATGGCTACACCTTC. Translated, it gives CASTIGTGVGYGYTF.

The rearrangement links TRBV7-8 to TRBJ1-1; 7 positions agree with TRBD1. The CDR3 runs to 15 residues. Germline loops: CDR1 SGHVS, CDR2 FQNEAQ. J was trimmed by 7 bases and V by 1 base; bases with no gene match: 9. The CDR3 region has the DNA TGTGCCAGCAGCTTAGACCGACAGGGATCGATTGAAGCTTTCTTT. Its translation is CASSLDRQGSIEAFF.

The chain employs TRBV28 and TRBJ2-3, with 10 bases aligning to TRBD1. Germline V gene sequence: CDR1 MDHEN, CDR2 SYDVKM. The CDR3 covers 15 residues. J gave up 5 bases and V 6 bases, and 8 bases lay outside the gene matches. CDR3 in amino acids: CASRSGDRGIDTQYF. The CDR3 coding sequence is TGTGCCAGCAGATCCGGGGACAGGGGAATAGATACGCAGTATTTT.

The chain uses TRBV5-1 and TRBJ2-2; 7 positions match TRBD2. J lost 5 bases, V lost 3 bases, and 1 base had no gene match. The CDR3 extends over 13 amino acids. CDR1 is SGHRS, CDR2 YFSETQ, per germline. In DNA form, the CDR3 reads TGCGCCAGCAGCTGGGAGGGGACCGGGGAGCTGTTTTTT. Protein: CASSWEGTGELFF.

The CDR3 DNA sequence: TGTGCCAGCACCTCGGGACAGTTATATGGCTACACCTTC. It translates to CASTSGQLYGYTF. The chain recombines TRBV6-5 with TRBJ1-2; 7 bases agree with TRBD1. CDR1 is MNHEY, CDR2 SVGAGI, per germline. Germline trimming cut 7 bases from V and 5 bases from J; bases unmatched to any gene: 7. This CDR3 spans 13 amino acids.

The rearrangement joins TRBV12-3 or TRBV12-4 to TRBJ1-1; perhaps TRBD1 as D (5 bases). V was pared by 0 bases and J by 9 bases, with 14 bases between. The CDR3 runs to 14 residues. CDR3 protein: CASSLAGPSIKAFF. CDR3 sequence (DNA): TGTGCCAGCAGTTTAGCGGGGCCCTCTATAAAAGCTTTCTTT.

The chain links TRBV7-8 to TRBJ2-1, with a weak D call TRBD2 (6 bases). This CDR3 has 15 amino acids. V shed 8 bases and J shed 5 bases, with 19 bases lying between them. Per germline, CDR1 SGHVS and CDR2 FQNEAQ. The CDR3 DNA follows: TGTGCCAGCTACAGAGGGTCAAGACTAGACAATGAGCAGTTCTTC. Protein: CASYRGSRLDNEQFF.

Turning to this clonotype: Here the CDR3 omits its conserved ending phenylalanine or tryptophan, so a read error is the likely source. It is unclear where the CDR3 begins or ends on the DNA, so no DNA is shown, and the CDR3 is as TCRdb lists it. The chain has TRBV28 and TRBJ2-7; TRBD2, the table's D call, was not compared with the DNA. The CDR3 is 14 residues long, counting both termini. Germline CDR1 MDHEN, CDR2 SYDVKM. CDR3 in amino acids: CASTPTQLDYEQWL.

This clonotype was found once. The chain employs TRBV28 and TRBJ2-3; TRBD2 matches 8 bases. V shed 2 bases, J shed 0 bases, and the junction held 1 base outside the gene matches. Germline assignment: CDR1 MDHEN and CDR2 SYDVKM. The CDR3 loop spans 15 amino acids. CDR3 sequence: CASSLPSGSTDTQYF. The DNA of the CDR3 is TGTGCCAGCAGTTTACCTAGCGGGAGCACAGATACGCAGTATTTT.

The chain employs TRBV19 and TRBJ2-1; the match to TRBD2 covers 11 bases. This CDR3 region has 18 residues. Germline CDR1 is LNHDA and CDR2 is SQIVND (reference sequence). V was pared by 4 bases and J by 7 bases, with 15 bases of the junction left unmatched. CDR3 bases: TGTGCCAGTAGTACCCTCCTCTTAGCGGGAGGGCCCGGGAATGAGCAGTTCTTC. It encodes CASSTLLLAGGPGNEQFF. Full variable domain (rest looked up from reference TRBV19 and TRBJ2-1): DGGITQSPKYLFRKEGQNVTLSCEQNLNHDAMYWYRQDPGQGLRLIYYSQIVNDFQKGDIAEGYSVSREKKESFPLTVTSAQKNPTAFYLCASSTLLLAGGPGNEQFFGPGTRLTVL.